Below, 5 T cell receptor beta chains from the same sample are listed, as sequenced in a study of CD8 T cells in Susac syndrome. Reverse transcription used about 0.45 to 1 ug RNA and random hexamers. One entry per CDR3 protein results from TCRdb running MiXCR on the immunoSEQ multiplex PCR reads. The top ten hold 0.14% of the sample, which has around 150,000 distinct CDR3 sequences, approximately 95% seen once. Material: CD4+ T cells from PBMCs. The receptor source for this set is a human donor with Susac syndrome.

V is TRBV11-2 and J is TRBJ2-3; 10 bases align to TRBD2. Germline CDR1 and CDR2: SGHAT and FQNNGV. The CDR3 spans 16 residues. The J segment lost 3 bases and the V segment lost 3 bases, leaving 6 bases of the junction unmatched. CDR3 residues: CASSFLLAGHTDTQYF. As DNA, the CDR3 is TGTGCCAGCAGCTTCCTACTAGCGGGACATACAGATACGCAGTATTTT. Drawing the rest from reference TRBV11-2 and TRBJ2-3, the complete variable domain is EAGVAQSPRYKIIEKRQSVAFWCNPISGHATLYWYQQILGQGPKLLIQFQNNGVVDDSQLPKDRFSAERLKGVDSTLKIQPAKLEDSAVYLCASSFLLAGHTDTQYFGPGTRLTVL.

This rearrangement joins TRBV3-1 to TRBJ2-2; the D gene is possibly TRBD1 (5 bases). Per the germline V gene, CDR1 is LGHDT and CDR2 is YNNKEL (reference sequence). The CDR3 contains 12 residues. Trimming took off 8 bases at V and 7 bases at J, with 11 bases between the two ends. CDR3 region: CASARVGGELFF. CDR3 nucleotide sequence: TGTGCCAGCGCCAGGGTGGGCGGGGAGCTGTTTTTT.

The J gene is TRBJ2-1, the V gene TRBV12-3 or TRBV12-4; 10 nucleotides agree with TRBD2. This CDR3 is 15 amino acids long. V dropped 6 bases and J dropped 7; count of bases not matched to a gene: 9. The CDR3 here is CASRGAGGPYNEQFF. CDR3 sequence (DNA): TGTGCCAGCAGGGGAGCGGGGGGGCCTTATAATGAGCAGTTCTTC.

The chain combines TRBV12-3 or TRBV12-4 with TRBJ2-7, with no clear D. CDR3 size: 13 residues. Trimming shortened V by 2 bases and J by 3 bases, and 8 bases separated the two germline ends. The CDR3 DNA reads as TGTGCCAGCAGTTTACTGGCAGGCTACGAGCAGTACTTC. Amino acid sequence: CASSLLAGYEQYF.

The V and J genes are TRBV19 and TRBJ2-3, with D unclear. Germline values: CDR1 LNHDA, CDR2 SQIVND (reference sequence). The CDR3 runs to 11 residues. The V gene lost 3 bases and the J gene lost 4 bases, with 2 bases spanning the gap. Here the CDR3 reads CASSISDTQYF. For the CDR3, the DNA is TGTGCCAGTAGTATCTCAGATACGCAGTATTTT.